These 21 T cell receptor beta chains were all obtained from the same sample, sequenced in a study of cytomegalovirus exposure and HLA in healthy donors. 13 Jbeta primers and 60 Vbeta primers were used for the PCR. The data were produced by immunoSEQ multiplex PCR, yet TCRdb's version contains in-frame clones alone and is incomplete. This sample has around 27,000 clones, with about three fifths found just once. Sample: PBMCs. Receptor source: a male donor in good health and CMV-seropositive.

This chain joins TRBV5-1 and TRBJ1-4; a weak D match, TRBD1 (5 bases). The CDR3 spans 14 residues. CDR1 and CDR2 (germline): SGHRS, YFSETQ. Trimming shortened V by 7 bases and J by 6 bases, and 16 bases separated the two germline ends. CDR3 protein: CASRFQGLDEKLFF. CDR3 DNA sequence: TGCGCCAGCCGATTCCAGGGCTTAGATGAAAAACTGTTTTTT.

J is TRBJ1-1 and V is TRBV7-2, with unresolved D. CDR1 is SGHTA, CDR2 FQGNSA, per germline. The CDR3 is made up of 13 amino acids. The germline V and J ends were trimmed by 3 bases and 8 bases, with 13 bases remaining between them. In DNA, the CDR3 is TGTGCCAGCAGCTTGATTTGGGCAGACGAAGCTTTCTTT. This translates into CASSLIWADEAFF.

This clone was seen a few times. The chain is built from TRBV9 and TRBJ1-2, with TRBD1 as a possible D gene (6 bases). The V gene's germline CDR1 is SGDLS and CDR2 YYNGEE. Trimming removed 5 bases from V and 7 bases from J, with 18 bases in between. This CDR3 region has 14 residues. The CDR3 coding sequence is TGTGCCAGCAGTGATACAGGGAATGGCGGTGGCTACACCTTC. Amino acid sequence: CASSDTGNGGGYTF. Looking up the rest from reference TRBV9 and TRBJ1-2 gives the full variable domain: DSGVTQTPKHLITATGQRVTLRCSPRSGDLSVYWYQQSLDQGLQFLIQYYNGEERAKGNILERFSAQQFPDLHSELNLSSLELGDSALYFCASSDTGNGGGYTFGSGTRLTVV.

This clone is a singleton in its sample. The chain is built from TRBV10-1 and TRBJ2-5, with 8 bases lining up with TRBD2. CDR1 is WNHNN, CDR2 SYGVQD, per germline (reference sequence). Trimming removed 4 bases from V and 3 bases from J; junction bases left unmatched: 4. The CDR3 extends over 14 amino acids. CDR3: CASSAGGGKETQYF. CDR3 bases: TGCGCCAGCAGTGCGGGAGGGGGGAAAGAGACCCAGTACTTC.

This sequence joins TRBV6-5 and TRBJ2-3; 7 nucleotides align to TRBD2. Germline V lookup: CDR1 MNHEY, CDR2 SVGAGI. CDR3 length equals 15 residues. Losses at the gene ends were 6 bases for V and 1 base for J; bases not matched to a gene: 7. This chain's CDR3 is CASSDSGSGTDTQYF. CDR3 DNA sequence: TGTGCCAGCAGCGATAGCGGGTCGGGCACAGATACGCAGTATTTT.

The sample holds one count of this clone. The DNA of the CDR3 is TGTGCCAGCAGCAGTCCGCCCAGGGAGACCCAGTACTTC. It is translated as CASSSPPRETQYF. V gene TRBV27 combines with J gene TRBJ2-5; D unclear. The germline CDR1 and CDR2 sequences are MNHEY and SMNVEV (reference sequence). The CDR3 sequence is 13 residues long. Trimming took 6 bases from V and 5 from J, leaving 13 bases between them.

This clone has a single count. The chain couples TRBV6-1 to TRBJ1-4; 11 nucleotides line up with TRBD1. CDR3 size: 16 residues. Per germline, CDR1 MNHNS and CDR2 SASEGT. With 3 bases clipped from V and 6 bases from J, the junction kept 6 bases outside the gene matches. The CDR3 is CASSDTWTGGYEKLFF. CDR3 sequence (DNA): TGTGCCAGCAGTGACACCTGGACAGGGGGCTATGAAAAACTGTTTTTT.

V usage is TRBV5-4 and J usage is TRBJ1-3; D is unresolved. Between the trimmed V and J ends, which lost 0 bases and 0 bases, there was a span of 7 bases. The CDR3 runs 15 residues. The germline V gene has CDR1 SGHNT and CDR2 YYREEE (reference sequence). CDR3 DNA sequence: TGTGCCAGCAGCTTGGGCGGGGACTCTGGAAACACCATATATTTT. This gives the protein CASSLGGDSGNTIYF.

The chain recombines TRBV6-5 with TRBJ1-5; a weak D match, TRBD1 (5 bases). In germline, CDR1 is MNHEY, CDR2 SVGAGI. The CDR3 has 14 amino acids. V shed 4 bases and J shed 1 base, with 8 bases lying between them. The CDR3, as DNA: TGTGCCAGCAGTTCCTACAGGAGCAATCAGCCCCAGCATTTT. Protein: CASSSYRSNQPQHF.

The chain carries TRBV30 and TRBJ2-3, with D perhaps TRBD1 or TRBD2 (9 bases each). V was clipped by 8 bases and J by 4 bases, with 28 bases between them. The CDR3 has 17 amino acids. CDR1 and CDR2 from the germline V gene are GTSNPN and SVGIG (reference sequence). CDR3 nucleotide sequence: TGTGCCGGAGACAGGGGGAAGGGACTAGCCCTGCCAGATACGCAGTATTTT. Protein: CAGDRGKGLALPDTQYF.

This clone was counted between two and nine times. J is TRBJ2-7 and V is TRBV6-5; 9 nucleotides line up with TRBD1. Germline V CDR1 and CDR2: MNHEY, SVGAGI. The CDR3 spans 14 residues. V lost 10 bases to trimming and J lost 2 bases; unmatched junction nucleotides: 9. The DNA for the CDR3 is TGTGCCATCAGATCGGGACAGGGCCCCTACGAGCAGTACTTC. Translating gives CAIRSGQGPYEQYF.

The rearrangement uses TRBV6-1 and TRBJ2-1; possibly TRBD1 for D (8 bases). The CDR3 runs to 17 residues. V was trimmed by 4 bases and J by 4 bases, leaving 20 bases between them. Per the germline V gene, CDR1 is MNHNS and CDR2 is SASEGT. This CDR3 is CASSGRQGNGGYNEQFF. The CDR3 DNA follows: TGTGCCAGCAGTGGACGACAGGGGAACGGGGGGTACAATGAGCAGTTCTTC.

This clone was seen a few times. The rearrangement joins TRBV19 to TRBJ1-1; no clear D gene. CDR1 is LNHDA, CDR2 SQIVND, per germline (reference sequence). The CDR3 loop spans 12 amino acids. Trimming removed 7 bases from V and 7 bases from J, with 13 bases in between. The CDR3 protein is CASTLGAVEAFF. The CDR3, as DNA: TGTGCCAGTACCCTTGGAGCGGTTGAAGCTTTCTTT.

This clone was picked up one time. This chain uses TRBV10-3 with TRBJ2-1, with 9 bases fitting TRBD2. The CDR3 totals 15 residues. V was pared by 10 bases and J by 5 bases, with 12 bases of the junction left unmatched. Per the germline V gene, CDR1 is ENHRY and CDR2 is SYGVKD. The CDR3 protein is CATGSGRMNDNEQFF. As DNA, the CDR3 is TGTGCCACCGGGAGCGGGAGGATGAACGACAATGAGCAGTTCTTC.

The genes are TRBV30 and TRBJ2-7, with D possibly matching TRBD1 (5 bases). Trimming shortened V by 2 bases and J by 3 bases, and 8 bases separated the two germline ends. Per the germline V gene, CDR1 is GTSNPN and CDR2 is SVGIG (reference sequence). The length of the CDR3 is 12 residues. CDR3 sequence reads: CAWSPDIYEQYF. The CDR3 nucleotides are TGTGCCTGGAGTCCGGACATCTACGAGCAGTACTTC.

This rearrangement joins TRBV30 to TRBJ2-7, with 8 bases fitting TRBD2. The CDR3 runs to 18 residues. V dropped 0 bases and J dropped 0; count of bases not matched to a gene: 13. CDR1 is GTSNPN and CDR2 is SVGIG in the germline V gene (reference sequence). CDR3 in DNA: TGTGCCTGGAGTGTAGAGTACGGTGGCGGGGGGAGCTCCTACGAGCAGTACTTC. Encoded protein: CAWSVEYGGGGSSYEQYF.

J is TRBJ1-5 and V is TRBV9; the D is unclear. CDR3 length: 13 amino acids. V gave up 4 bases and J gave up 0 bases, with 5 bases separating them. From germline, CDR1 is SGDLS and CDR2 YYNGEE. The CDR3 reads CASSLYSNQPQHF. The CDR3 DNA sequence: TGTGCCAGCAGCTTATATAGCAATCAGCCCCAGCATTTT.

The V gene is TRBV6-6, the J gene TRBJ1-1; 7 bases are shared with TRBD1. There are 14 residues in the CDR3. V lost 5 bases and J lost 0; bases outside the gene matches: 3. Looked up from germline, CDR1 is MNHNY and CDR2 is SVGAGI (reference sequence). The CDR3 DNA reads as TGTGCCAGCAGTCCAGGGGGGATGAACACTGAAGCTTTCTTT. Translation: CASSPGGMNTEAFF.

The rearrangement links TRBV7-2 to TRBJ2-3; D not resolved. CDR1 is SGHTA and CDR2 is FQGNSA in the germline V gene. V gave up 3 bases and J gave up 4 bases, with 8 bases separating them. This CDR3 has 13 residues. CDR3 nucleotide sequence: TGTGCCAGCAGCTTCCGGAGATCAGATACGCAGTATTTT. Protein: CASSFRRSDTQYF.

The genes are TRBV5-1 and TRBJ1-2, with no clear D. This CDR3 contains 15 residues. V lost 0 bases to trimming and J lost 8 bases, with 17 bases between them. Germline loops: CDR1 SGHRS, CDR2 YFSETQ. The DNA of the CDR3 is TGCGCCAGCAGCTTGGGTCGGGTTTCGCAGCGAGGCTACACCTTC. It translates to CASSLGRVSQRGYTF. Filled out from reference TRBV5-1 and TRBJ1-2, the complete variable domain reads KAGVTQTPRYLIKTRGQQVTLSCSPISGHRSVSWYQQTPGQGLQFLFEYFSETQRNKGNFPGRFSGRQFSNSRSEMNVSTLELGDSALYLCASSLGRVSQRGYTFGSGTRLTVV.

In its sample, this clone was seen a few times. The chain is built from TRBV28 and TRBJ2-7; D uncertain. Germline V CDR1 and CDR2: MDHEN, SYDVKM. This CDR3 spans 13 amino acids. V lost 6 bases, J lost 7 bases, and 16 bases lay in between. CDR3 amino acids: CASSAHVLVEQYF. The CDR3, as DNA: TGTGCCAGCAGCGCACATGTGCTAGTAGAGCAGTACTTC.